This T cell receptor (beta chain) was found in a study of shared clonotypes between healthy human individuals. Study-wide points: Researchers found naive subsets generally carried larger estimated richness than memory subsets. Only a few donors were included, so the genetic and exposure-history diversity represented was limited.

Original analysis: ImmunoSEQ junction-only sequences lacked quality scores, so their filtering differed. Profiled with immunoSEQ multiplex PCR; TCRdb holds only in-frame clones, not every one. V, J and clone size reflect that table, while D and trimming were determined from the DNA. Among a few million clones listed, approximately 95% were seen once. Regarding this clone: The antigen is unknown.

Each donor was a Caucasian adult residing in Nashville, Tennessee. Between the trimmed V and J ends, which lost 4 bases and 1 base, there was a span of 16 bases. The CDR3 is 16 residues long. Germline CDR1 is KGHSH and CDR2 is LQKENI. The clonotype was recovered from a man younger than 30 in good health. Some clones in this sample may be carry-over from other donors' samples. Sequenced input: naive CD4+ T cells from PBMCs. The sample's subset: CD45RA+ positively selected. The genes are TRBV18 and TRBJ2-5; TRBD2 might be the D (6 bases). CDR3 sequence (DNA): TGTGCCAGCTCACTCGCCCCCCGGGACTCCCAAGAGACCCAGTACTTC. It is translated as CASSLAPRDSQETQYF.